These 17 T cell receptor beta chains share one sample of origin, sequenced in a study of blood T cell repertoires in COVID-19. Only in-frame clones appear in the TCRdb table, and some are missing; sequencing was by immunoSEQ multiplex PCR. The sample records roughly 300,000 clones, approximately 84% being singletons. The sample comprised peripheral blood. Source of these receptors: a human donor with COVID-19, enrolled during active disease. The donor label of this sample is uncertain.

The rearrangement joins TRBV12-5 to TRBJ1-5; weak D call: TRBD1 (6 bases). The ends were cut back, 0 bases at V and 7 bases at J, with 13 bases in the middle. The CDR3 contains 15 residues. CDR1 and CDR2 from the germline V gene are LGHNT and FRNRAP. CDR3 DNA sequence: TGTGCTAGTGGTTTGGTTACAGGGTTGAAGCAGCCCCAGCATTTT. Residues: CASGLVTGLKQPQHF.

This sequence joins TRBV7-3 and TRBJ1-1, with D tentatively TRBD1 (6 bases). V was shortened by 5 bases and J by 13 bases, with 14 bases between the two germline ends. Germline CDR1 reads SGHTA; CDR2 reads FQGTGA. This CDR3 is built from 11 residues. The CDR3 reads CASSDRGGVFF. CDR3 nucleotide sequence: TGTGCCAGCAGCGATCGAGGGGGAGTTTTCTTT.

This chain uses TRBV24-1 with TRBJ2-3; the D gene is possibly TRBD2 (6 bases). CDR1 is KGHDR and CDR2 is SFDVKD in the germline V gene. The CDR3 runs to 16 residues. Trimming removed 3 bases from V and 0 bases from J, with 12 bases in between. The CDR3 DNA is TGTGCCACCAGTGATCCTGCTAGCGTAAGCACAGATACGCAGTATTTT. Residues: CATSDPASVSTDTQYF.

The CDR3, as DNA: TGTGCCAGCAGTTACCGTGGGGGGTCCCACCTCGGCGAGCAGTACTTC. It is translated as CASSYRGGSHLGEQYF. This rearrangement joins TRBV6-5 to TRBJ2-7; D is possibly TRBD2 (6 bases). V dropped 2 bases and J dropped 6 bases, with 20 bases sitting between them. Per germline, CDR1 MNHEY and CDR2 SVGAGI. The CDR3 sequence is 16 residues long.

The chain couples TRBV19 to TRBJ2-1; TRBD2 matches at 15 bases. J gave up 7 bases and V 1 base, and 14 bases lay outside the gene matches. Germline loops: CDR1 LNHDA, CDR2 SQIVND (reference sequence). This CDR3 comprises 20 residues. CDR3 DNA: TGTGCCAGTAGTATAGGTGCCGCTCCCTCCGGGACTAGCGGGAGGAATGAGCAGTTCTTC. It specifies CASSIGAAPSGTSGRNEQFF.

This chain joins TRBV5-4 and TRBJ1-2, with 9 bases identical to TRBD1. Germline V gives CDR1 SGHNT, CDR2 YYREEE (reference sequence). The CDR3 is made up of 15 amino acids. The V segment lost 4 bases and the J segment 1 base; nucleotides outside the gene matches: 5. CDR3 amino acids: CASSPGTGSNYGYTF. The CDR3 DNA sequence: TGTGCCAGCAGCCCGGGGACAGGGAGTAACTATGGCTACACCTTC.

V usage is TRBV5-1 and J usage is TRBJ1-5; D gene uncertain. Trimming took 4 bases from V and 4 from J, leaving 9 bases between them. Germline values: CDR1 SGHRS, CDR2 YFSETQ. The CDR3 extends over 13 amino acids. The CDR3 DNA follows: TGCGCCAGCAGCCCAGGACTTAATCAGCCCCAGCATTTT. It translates to CASSPGLNQPQHF.

The chain employs TRBV5-1 and TRBJ2-1, with 9 bases aligning to TRBD2. CDR1 is SGHRS, CDR2 YFSETQ, per germline. The CDR3 spans 16 residues. Losses at the gene ends were 2 bases for V and 6 bases for J; bases not matched to a gene: 9. The CDR3 DNA follows: TGCGCCAGCAGCTTTACACCGGCTAGCGGGACCAATGAGCAGTTCTTC. Residues: CASSFTPASGTNEQFF.

The V call is TRBV5-1, the J call TRBJ2-1; 9 bases are shared with TRBD2. After removal of 8 bases from V and 0 bases from J, the junction contained 6 bases not matched to a gene. This CDR3 is 15 amino acids long. The germline V gene has CDR1 SGHRS and CDR2 YFSETQ. The CDR3 loop reads CASTPSGNSYNEQFF. Written as DNA, the CDR3 is TGCGCCAGTACCCCTAGCGGGAACTCCTACAATGAGCAGTTCTTC.

The V and J genes are TRBV10-3 and TRBJ2-1, with 10 nucleotides matching TRBD1. CDR1 and CDR2 (germline): ENHRY, SYGVKD. Germline trimming cut 10 bases from V and 9 bases from J; bases unmatched to any gene: 12. This CDR3 has 14 amino acids. DNA for the CDR3: TGTGCCAGTCAGGGGGACAGGGGAACAAGTGAGCAGTTCTTC. Amino acid sequence: CASQGDRGTSEQFF.

The gene calls are TRBV30 and TRBJ2-1, with D tentatively TRBD2 (8 bases). The germline V gene has CDR1 GTSNPN and CDR2 SVGIG (reference sequence). V was clipped by 4 bases and J by 7 bases, with 17 bases between them. The CDR3 length is 14 residues. The CDR3 protein is CAWKQGPGGNEQFF. The DNA for the CDR3 is TGTGCCTGGAAACAGGGGCCGGGAGGGAATGAGCAGTTCTTC.

J is TRBJ2-2 and V is TRBV6-2 or TRBV6-3; TRBD1 matches 10 bases. V gave up 2 bases and J gave up 5 bases; unmatched junction bases: 8. CDR3 length: 17 residues. Germline CDR1 and CDR2: MNHEY and SVGEGT. CDR3 sequence: CASSYETGGPTTGELFF. In nucleotides, the CDR3 is TGTGCCAGCAGTTACGAGACAGGGGGCCCGACGACCGGGGAGCTGTTTTTT.

The gene calls are TRBV5-1 and TRBJ2-1, with D maybe TRBD2 (5 bases). Trimming shortened V by 2 bases and J by 7 bases, and 10 bases separated the two germline ends. The CDR3 extends over 13 amino acids. Germline V CDR1 and CDR2: SGHRS, YFSETQ. CDR3 amino acids: CASSFVGENEQFF. The CDR3 DNA follows: TGCGCCAGCAGCTTTGTCGGGGAAAATGAGCAGTTCTTC. The entire variable domain, with the rest obtained from reference TRBV5-1 and TRBJ2-1, is as follows: KAGVTQTPRYLIKTRGQQVTLSCSPISGHRSVSWYQQTPGQGLQFLFEYFSETQRNKGNFPGRFSGRQFSNSRSEMNVSTLELGDSALYLCASSFVGENEQFFGPGTRLTVL.

This sequence joins TRBV6-5 and TRBJ1-5; 8 nucleotides line up with TRBD1. Germline-derived CDR1 and CDR2 are MNHEY and SVGAGI. Losses at the gene ends were 5 bases for V and 4 bases for J; bases not matched to a gene: 7. This CDR3 has 15 residues. The CDR3 nucleotides read TGTGCCAGCAGTCCAACAGGGGGAGGTAATCAGCCCCAGCATTTT. Translating gives CASSPTGGGNQPQHF.

On this clone itself: The germline gene is not matched at one end of the junction; a read error may be the cause. The chain combines TRBV7-8 with TRBJ2-7, with a tentative D call TRBD2 (7 bases). Germline values: CDR1 SGHVS, CDR2 FQNEAQ. This CDR3 is 14 amino acids long. The CDR3 reads CASSFWGQEGGRDF. The CDR3 DNA reads TGTGCCAGCAGCTTTTGGGGCCAAGAAGGGGGGAGGGACTTC.

CDR3 coding DNA: TGTGCCAGCAGCCAGCTTCAGGGGGCCCTCGAAAAACTGTTTTTT. It specifies CASSQLQGALEKLFF. The rearrangement links TRBV7-9 to TRBJ1-4, with 8 bases identical to TRBD1. J was trimmed by 8 bases and V by 5 bases; bases with no gene match: 10. The CDR3 runs to 15 residues. Germline V gene data show CDR1 as SEHNR and CDR2 as FQNEAQ (reference sequence).

The rearrangement links TRBV7-8 to TRBJ1-1; possibly TRBD1 for D (5 bases). The germline V and J ends were trimmed by 5 bases and 1 base, with 11 bases remaining between them. Germline V gives CDR1 SGHVS, CDR2 FQNEAQ. CDR3 length equals 14 residues. This CDR3 is CASSRGRGNTEAFF. CDR3 nucleotides: TGTGCCAGCAGCCGAGGGAGGGGGAACACTGAAGCTTTCTTT.